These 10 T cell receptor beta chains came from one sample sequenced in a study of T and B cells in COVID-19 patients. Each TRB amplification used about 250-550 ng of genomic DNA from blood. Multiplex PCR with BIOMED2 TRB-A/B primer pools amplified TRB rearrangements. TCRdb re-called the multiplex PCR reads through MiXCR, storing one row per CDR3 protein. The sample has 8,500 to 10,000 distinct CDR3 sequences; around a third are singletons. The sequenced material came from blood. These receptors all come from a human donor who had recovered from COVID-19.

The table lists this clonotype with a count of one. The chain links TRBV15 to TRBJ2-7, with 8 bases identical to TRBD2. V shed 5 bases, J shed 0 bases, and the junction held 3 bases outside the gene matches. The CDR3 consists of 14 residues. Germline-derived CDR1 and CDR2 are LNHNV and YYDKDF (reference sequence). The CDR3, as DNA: TGTGCCACCAGCCGGGGGGGGGCCTCCTACGAGCAGTACTTC. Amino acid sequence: CATSRGGASYEQYF.

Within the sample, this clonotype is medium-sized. The DNA for the CDR3 is TGTGCCAGCAGCCGGAGGGGACAGAGCGATGAGCAGTTCTTC. Translated, it gives CASSRRGQSDEQFF. The V gene is TRBV7-9, the J gene TRBJ2-1; TRBD1 is a possible D gene (7 bases). With 5 bases removed from V and 8 bases from J, the gap between germline ends came to 16 bases. This CDR3 is 14 amino acids long. The germline gives CDR1 SEHNR, CDR2 FQNEAQ (reference sequence).

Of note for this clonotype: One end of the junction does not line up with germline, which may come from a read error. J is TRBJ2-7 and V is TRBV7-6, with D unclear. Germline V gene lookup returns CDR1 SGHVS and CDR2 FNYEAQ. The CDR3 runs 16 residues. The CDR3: CASSLDQAISSYEQHF. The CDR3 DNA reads TGTGCCAGCAGCTTAGATCAGGCGATTAGCTCCTACGAGCAGCACTTC.

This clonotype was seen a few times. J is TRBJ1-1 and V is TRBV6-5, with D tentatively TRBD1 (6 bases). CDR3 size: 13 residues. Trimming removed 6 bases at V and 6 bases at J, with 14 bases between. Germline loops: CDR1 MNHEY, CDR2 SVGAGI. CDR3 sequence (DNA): TGTGCCAGCAGACGGAACAGGGTTCCTGAAGCTTTCTTT. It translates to CASRRNRVPEAFF.

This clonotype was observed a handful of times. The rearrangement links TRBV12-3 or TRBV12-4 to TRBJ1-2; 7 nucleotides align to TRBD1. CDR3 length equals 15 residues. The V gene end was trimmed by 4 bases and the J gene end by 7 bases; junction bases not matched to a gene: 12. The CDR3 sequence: CASSSNNNYRGGYTF. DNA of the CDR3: TGTGCCAGCAGTTCTAACAACAATTACAGGGGTGGCTACACCTTC.

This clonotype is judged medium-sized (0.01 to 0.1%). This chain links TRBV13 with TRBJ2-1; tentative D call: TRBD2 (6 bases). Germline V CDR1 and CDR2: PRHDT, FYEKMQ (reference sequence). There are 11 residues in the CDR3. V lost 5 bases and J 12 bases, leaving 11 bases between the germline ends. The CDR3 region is CASSDRGTQFF. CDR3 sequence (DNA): TGTGCCAGCAGCGACCGGGGGACGCAGTTCTTC.

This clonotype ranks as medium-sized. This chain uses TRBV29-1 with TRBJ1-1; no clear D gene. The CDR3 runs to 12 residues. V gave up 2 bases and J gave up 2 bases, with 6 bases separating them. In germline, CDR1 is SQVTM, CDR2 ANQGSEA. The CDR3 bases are TGCAGCGTTGAACGTTCCAACACTGAAGCTTTCTTT. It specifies CSVERSNTEAFF.

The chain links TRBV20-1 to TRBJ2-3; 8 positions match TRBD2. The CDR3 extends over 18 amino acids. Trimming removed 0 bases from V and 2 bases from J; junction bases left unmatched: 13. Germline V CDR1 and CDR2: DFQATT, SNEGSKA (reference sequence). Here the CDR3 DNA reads TGCAGTGCTAGAGATTGGGCTTTCCGGGGGGGGGACACAGATACGCAGTATTTT. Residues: CSARDWAFRGGDTDTQYF.

CDR3: CASSADSLYGYTF. CDR3 DNA: TGCGCCAGCAGCGCGGACAGCCTCTATGGCTACACCTTC. V is TRBV5-1 and J is TRBJ1-2, with a possible D match to TRBD1 (6 bases). The CDR3 loop spans 13 amino acids. Per the germline V gene, CDR1 is SGHRS and CDR2 is YFSETQ. The V and J ends lost 4 bases and 4 bases respectively, with 11 bases between them.

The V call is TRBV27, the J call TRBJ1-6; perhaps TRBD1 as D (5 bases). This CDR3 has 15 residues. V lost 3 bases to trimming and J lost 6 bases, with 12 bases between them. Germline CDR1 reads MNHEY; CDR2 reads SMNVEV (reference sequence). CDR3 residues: CASSFGGGFNSPLHF. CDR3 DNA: TGTGCCAGCAGTTTTGGTGGGGGATTTAATTCACCCCTCCACTTT.